These 20 T cell receptor beta chains originate from one sample sequenced in a study of OX40 agonist ivuxolimab in advanced cancers. Generated by immunoSEQ multiplex PCR, the TCRdb table keeps only in-frame clones and is missing some. The table records 65,000 to 75,000 clones, about 91% of them present only once. The sample consisted of CD4+ or CD8+ T cells sorted from blood, taken in a trial of the OX40 agonist ivuxolimab. The receptor set was obtained from an adult with an advanced solid tumor such as melanoma, head and neck, liver or kidney cancer.

In its sample, this clone was seen a few times. The rearrangement joins TRBV28 to TRBJ1-1, with unresolved D. Trimming removed 7 bases at V and 7 bases at J, with 10 bases between. In germline, CDR1 is MDHEN, CDR2 SYDVKM. CDR3 size: 11 residues. The CDR3 DNA reads TGTGCCAGCACCCTCTTAAGTGAAGCTTTCTTT. Its translation: CASTLLSEAFF. Filled out from reference TRBV28 and TRBJ1-1, the complete variable domain reads DVKVTQSSRYLVKRTGEKVFLECVQDMDHENMFWYRQDPGLGLRLIYFSYDVKMKEKGDIPEGYSVSREKKERFSLILESASTNQTSMYLCASTLLSEAFFGQGTRLTVV.

V gene TRBV4-1 combines with J gene TRBJ2-7, with 7 bases aligning to TRBD1. The CDR3 covers 16 residues. The J segment lost 0 bases and the V segment lost 2 bases, leaving 7 bases of the junction unmatched. Looked up from germline, CDR1 is MGHRA and CDR2 is YSYEKL. CDR3 region: CASSQLGGSGSYEQYF. The CDR3 DNA reads as TGCGCCAGCAGCCAATTAGGGGGCAGTGGCTCCTACGAGCAGTACTTC.

The count of this clone is one. This rearrangement joins TRBV7-6 to TRBJ1-1; D gene ambiguous. The CDR3 consists of 14 residues. The V and J ends lost 1 base and 4 bases respectively, with 10 bases between them. The V gene's germline CDR1 is SGHVS and CDR2 FNYEAQ. DNA of the CDR3: TGTGCCAGCAGCTTAGTCGACACCCGCACTGAAGCTTTCTTT. Amino acid sequence: CASSLVDTRTEAFF.

The chain couples TRBV2 to TRBJ1-1, with 7 bases matching TRBD1. Trimming at V came to 4 bases and at J to 3 bases, leaving 5 bases not matched to a gene. Per germline, CDR1 SNHLY and CDR2 FYNNEI. The CDR3 runs 14 residues. In nucleotides, the CDR3 is TGTGCCAGCAGTGGGCCAGGGGGTTACACTGAAGCTTTCTTT. Its translation: CASSGPGGYTEAFF.

V usage is TRBV6-6 and J usage is TRBJ2-1; 10 nucleotides agree with TRBD2. The V segment lost 8 bases and the J segment 3 bases; nucleotides outside the gene matches: 7. The CDR3 contains 15 residues. Per germline, CDR1 MNHNY and CDR2 SVGAGI (reference sequence). The DNA of the CDR3 is TGTGCCAGCCGGAGCGGGGGGGCCGTCTACAATGAGCAGTTCTTC. This sequence encodes CASRSGGAVYNEQFF.

The chain has TRBV5-1 and TRBJ1-4; TRBD1 aligns across 9 bases. The V gene's germline CDR1 is SGHRS and CDR2 YFSETQ. The V segment lost 4 bases and the J segment 6 bases; nucleotides outside the gene matches: 4. The CDR3 loop spans 14 amino acids. The CDR3 sequence: CASSPDRGYEKLFF. The CDR3 bases are TGCGCCAGCAGCCCGGACAGGGGCTATGAAAAACTGTTTTTT.

V gene TRBV2 combines with J gene TRBJ2-1, with TRBD2 matching over 9 bases. CDR1 and CDR2 (germline): SNHLY, FYNNEI. Trimming removed 3 bases from V and 0 bases from J; junction bases left unmatched: 12. This CDR3 is built from 19 residues. The CDR3 bases are TGTGCCAGCAGTGATGGTGGGCTAGCGGGACCGCGCTCCTACAATGAGCAGTTCTTC. Translating gives CASSDGGLAGPRSYNEQFF. The full variable domain, completed using reference TRBV2 and TRBJ2-1, is EPEVTQTPSHQVTQMGQEVILRCVPISNHLYFYWYRQILGQKVEFLVSFYNNEISEKSEIFDDQFSVERPDGSNFTLKIRSTKLEDSAMYFCASSDGGLAGPRSYNEQFFGPGTRLTVL.

The chain is built from TRBV11-2 and TRBJ1-6; TRBD1 matches 8 bases. With V trimmed by 1 base and J by 9 bases, 11 bases remained unmatched. Germline CDR1 reads SGHAT; CDR2 reads FQNNGV. The CDR3 is 17 residues long. CDR3 bases: TGTGCCAGCAGCTTAGGACAGGGGTCACAAATATTTTCACCCCTCCACTTT. Translation gives CASSLGQGSQIFSPLHF.

V is TRBV5-5 and J is TRBJ2-2, with D perhaps TRBD1 (5 bases). V was clipped by 1 base and J by 1 base, with 17 bases between them. CDR1 is SGHKS, CDR2 YYEKEE, per germline (reference sequence). The CDR3 covers 18 residues. The CDR3 loop is CASSLNGPRTGNTGELFF. CDR3 coding DNA: TGTGCCAGCAGCTTGAATGGTCCTCGAACAGGGAACACCGGGGAGCTGTTTTTT.

The J gene is TRBJ2-6, the V gene TRBV18; tentative D call: TRBD1 (6 bases). Looked up from germline, CDR1 is KGHSH and CDR2 is LQKENI. V lost 3 bases to trimming and J lost 0 bases, with 12 bases between them. This CDR3 comprises 17 residues. CDR3 DNA: TGTGCCAGCTCACCCTTTGGACAGATCTCTGGGGCCAACGTCCTGACTTTC. Translating it yields CASSPFGQISGANVLTF.

This clone was picked up one time. Written as DNA, the CDR3 is TGTGCCAGCAGCTCCTCACTAGCGGGTACCCAAGAGACCCAGTACTTC. Translating gives CASSSSLAGTQETQYF. The V and J genes are TRBV7-2 and TRBJ2-5; 9 bases agree with TRBD2. The CDR3 consists of 16 residues. V shed 4 bases, J shed 1 base, and the junction held 7 bases outside the gene matches. Germline V gene sequence: CDR1 SGHTA, CDR2 FQGNSA. Complete variable domain (other parts from reference TRBV7-2 and TRBJ2-5): GAGVSQSPSNKVTEKGKDVELRCDPISGHTALYWYRQSLGQGLEFLIYFQGNSAPDKSGLPSDRFSAERTGGSVSTLTIQRTQQEDSAVYLCASSSSLAGTQETQYFGPGTRLLVL.

This sequence joins TRBV2 and TRBJ2-7; 12 positions agree with TRBD2. After removal of 8 bases from V and 6 bases from J, the junction contained 11 bases not matched to a gene. The CDR3 consists of 15 residues. Germline values: CDR1 SNHLY, CDR2 FYNNEI. CDR3 sequence: CASLGGGLAGREQYF. The DNA of the CDR3 is TGTGCCAGCTTGGGGGGTGGACTAGCGGGGCGCGAGCAGTACTTC.

The chain carries TRBV7-9 and TRBJ2-7; TRBD1 aligns across 9 bases. Germline CDR1 and CDR2: SEHNR and FQNEAQ (reference sequence). This CDR3 contains 14 residues. V shed 6 bases and J 2 bases; nucleotides not matched to a gene: 5. For the CDR3, the DNA is TGTGCCAGCAGGACCGGGACAGGGACCTACGAGCAGTACTTC. Its protein product is CASRTGTGTYEQYF.

The chain links TRBV11-2 to TRBJ2-3; TRBD2 matches 10 bases. The germline V gene encodes CDR1 SGHAT and CDR2 FQNNGV. The CDR3 spans 17 residues. Losses at the gene ends were 5 bases for V and 8 bases for J; bases not matched to a gene: 16. The CDR3 DNA sequence: TGTGCCAGCAGCCCACCATGGGGACTAGCGCCCTGGGGTACGCAGTATTTT. Translated, it gives CASSPPWGLAPWGTQYF.

The gene calls are TRBV7-3 and TRBJ2-1; 14 bases map to TRBD2. V dropped 3 bases and J dropped 9; count of bases not matched to a gene: 4. The CDR3 contains 15 residues. Germline lookup yields CDR1 SGHTA and CDR2 FQGTGA. In DNA, the CDR3 is TGTGCCAGCAGCTTGACTAGCGGGGGGGCAGGTGAGCAGTTCTTC. It specifies CASSLTSGGAGEQFF. The entire variable domain, with the rest obtained from reference TRBV7-3 and TRBJ2-1, is as follows: GAGVSQTPSNKVTEKGKYVELRCDPISGHTALYWYRQSLGQGPEFLIYFQGTGAADDSGLPNDRFFAVRPEGSVSTLKIQRTERGDSAVYLCASSLTSGGAGEQFFGPGTRLTVL.

This clone has only one observation. In DNA form, the CDR3 reads TGCAGCGCCCTGACAGGGTTGCACTATGGCTACACCTTC. Translation: CSALTGLHYGYTF. The chain couples TRBV29-1 to TRBJ1-2, with 7 bases lining up with TRBD1. CDR3 length equals 13 residues. Looked up from germline, CDR1 is SQVTM and CDR2 is ANQGSEA. V shed 7 bases and J 3 bases; nucleotides not matched to a gene: 8.

The genes are TRBV5-5 and TRBJ2-5; D may be TRBD1 (5 bases). Trimming took off 0 bases at V and 5 bases at J, with 11 bases between the two ends. The germline V gene encodes CDR1 SGHKS and CDR2 YYEKEE (reference sequence). The CDR3 covers 14 residues. This CDR3 reads CASSLVAPGETQYF. The CDR3 DNA reads as TGTGCCAGCAGCTTGGTGGCCCCAGGGGAGACCCAGTACTTC. Complete variable domain (other parts from reference TRBV5-5 and TRBJ2-5): DAGVTQSPTHLIKTRGQQVTLRCSPISGHKSVSWYQQVLGQGPQFIFQYYEKEERGRGNFPDRFSARQFPNYSSELNVNALLLGDSALYLCASSLVAPGETQYFGPGTRLLVL.

V and J are TRBV30 and TRBJ1-6, with 11 bases lining up with TRBD1. Germline CDR1 reads GTSNPN; CDR2 reads SVGIG (reference sequence). V gave up 5 bases and J gave up 10 bases; unmatched junction bases: 7. The CDR3 sequence is 14 residues long. DNA for the CDR3: TGTGCCTGGGGCGGGGACAGGGGGGCGTCACCCCTCCACTTT. Amino acid sequence: CAWGGDRGASPLHF.

The chain joins TRBV21-1 to TRBJ1-2; the table's D call TRBD1 went unverified against the DNA. TRBV21-1 is a recognized pseudogene. The CDR3 spans 12 residues. The CDR3 DNA reads TGTGCCAGCAGCATTACAGATTATGGCTACACCTTC. Protein sequence: CASSITDYGYTF.

The genes are TRBV11-2 and TRBJ1-2; the match to TRBD1 covers 9 bases. V shed 5 bases, J shed 5 bases, and the junction held 3 bases outside the gene matches. Germline V gene data show CDR1 as SGHAT and CDR2 as FQNNGV. The CDR3 contains 13 residues. CDR3 nucleotide sequence: TGTGCCAGCAGCCCGGGACAGGGATATGGCTACACCTTC. Protein sequence: CASSPGQGYGYTF.